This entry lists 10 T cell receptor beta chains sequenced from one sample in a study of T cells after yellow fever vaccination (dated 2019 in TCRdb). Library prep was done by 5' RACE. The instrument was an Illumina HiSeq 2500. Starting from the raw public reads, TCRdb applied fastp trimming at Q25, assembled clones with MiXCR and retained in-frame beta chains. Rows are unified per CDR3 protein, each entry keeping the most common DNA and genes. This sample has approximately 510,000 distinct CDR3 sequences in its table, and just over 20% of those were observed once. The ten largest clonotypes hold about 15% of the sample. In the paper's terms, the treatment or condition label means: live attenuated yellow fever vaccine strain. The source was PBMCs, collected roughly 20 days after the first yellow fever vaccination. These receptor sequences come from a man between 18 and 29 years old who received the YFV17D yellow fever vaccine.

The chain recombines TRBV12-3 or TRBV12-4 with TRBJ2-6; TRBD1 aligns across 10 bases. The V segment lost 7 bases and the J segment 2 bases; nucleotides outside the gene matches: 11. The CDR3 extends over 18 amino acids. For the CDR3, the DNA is TGTGCCAGCACCAAAACGTTGGGACAGGGGACTGGGGCCAACGTCCTGACTTTC. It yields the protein CASTKTLGQGTGANVLTF.

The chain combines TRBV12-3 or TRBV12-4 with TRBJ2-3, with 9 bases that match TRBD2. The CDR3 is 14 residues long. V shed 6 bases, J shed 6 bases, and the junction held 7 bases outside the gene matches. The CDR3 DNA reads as TGTGCCAGCAGGGCAGCGGGGGGCCGGGATACGCAGTATTTT. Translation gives CASRAAGGRDTQYF.

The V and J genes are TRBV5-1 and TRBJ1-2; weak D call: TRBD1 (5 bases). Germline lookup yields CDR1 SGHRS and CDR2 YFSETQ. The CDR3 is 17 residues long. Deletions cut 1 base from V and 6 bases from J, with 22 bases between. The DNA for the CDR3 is TGCGCCAGCAGCTTGCGGCGGGTTGGCCAGGGTGGTAATGGCTACACCTTC. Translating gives CASSLRRVGQGGNGYTF. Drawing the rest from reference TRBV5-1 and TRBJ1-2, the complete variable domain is KAGVTQTPRYLIKTRGQQVTLSCSPISGHRSVSWYQQTPGQGLQFLFEYFSETQRNKGNFPGRFSGRQFSNSRSEMNVSTLELGDSALYLCASSLRRVGQGGNGYTFGSGTRLTVV.

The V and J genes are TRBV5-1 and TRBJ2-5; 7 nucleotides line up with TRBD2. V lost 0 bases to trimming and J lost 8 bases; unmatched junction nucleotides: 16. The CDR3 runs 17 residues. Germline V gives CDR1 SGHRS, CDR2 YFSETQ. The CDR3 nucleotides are TGCGCCAGCAGCTTGGATTCCGGGCGGCTGGCGGGGGACACCCAGTACTTC. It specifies CASSLDSGRLAGDTQYF.

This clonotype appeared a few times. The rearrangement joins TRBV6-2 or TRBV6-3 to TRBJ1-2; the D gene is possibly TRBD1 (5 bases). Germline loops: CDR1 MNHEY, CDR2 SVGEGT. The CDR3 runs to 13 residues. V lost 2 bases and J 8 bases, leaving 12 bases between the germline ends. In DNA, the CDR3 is TGTGCCAGCAGTTACGTGGGGCTCGGCGGCTACACCTTC. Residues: CASSYVGLGGYTF.

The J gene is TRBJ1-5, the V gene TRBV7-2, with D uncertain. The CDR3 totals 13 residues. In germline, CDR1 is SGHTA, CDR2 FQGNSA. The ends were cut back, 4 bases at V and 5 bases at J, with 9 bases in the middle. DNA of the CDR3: TGTGCCAGCAGCTCGTATGAGGATCAGCCCCAGCATTTT. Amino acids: CASSSYEDQPQHF. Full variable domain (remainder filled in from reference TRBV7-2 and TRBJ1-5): GAGVSQSPSNKVTEKGKDVELRCDPISGHTALYWYRQSLGQGLEFLIYFQGNSAPDKSGLPSDRFSAERTGGSVSTLTIQRTQQEDSAVYLCASSSYEDQPQHFGDGTRLSIL.

The CDR3 region has the DNA TGTGCCAGCAGCCTAACAGGGTTGGGTGAAAAACTGTTTTTT. This sequence encodes CASSLTGLGEKLFF. The rearrangement uses TRBV7-9 and TRBJ1-4, with a weak D call TRBD1 (6 bases). Trimming took off 5 bases at V and 7 bases at J, with 14 bases between the two ends. In germline, CDR1 is SEHNR, CDR2 FQNEAQ (reference sequence). CDR3 length: 14 residues.

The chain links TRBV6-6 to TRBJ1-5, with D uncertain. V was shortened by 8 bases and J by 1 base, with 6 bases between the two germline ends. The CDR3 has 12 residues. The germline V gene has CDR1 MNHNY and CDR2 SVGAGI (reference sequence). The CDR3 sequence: CASLASNQPQHF. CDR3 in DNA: TGTGCCAGCTTAGCGAGCAATCAGCCCCAGCATTTT.

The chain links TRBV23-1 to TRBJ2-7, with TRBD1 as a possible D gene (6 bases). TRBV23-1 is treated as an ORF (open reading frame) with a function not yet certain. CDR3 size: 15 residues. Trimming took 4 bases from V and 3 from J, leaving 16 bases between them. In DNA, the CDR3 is TGCGCCAGCAGTCGATACCCGACAGGAAACTACGAGCAGTACTTC. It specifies CASSRYPTGNYEQYF.

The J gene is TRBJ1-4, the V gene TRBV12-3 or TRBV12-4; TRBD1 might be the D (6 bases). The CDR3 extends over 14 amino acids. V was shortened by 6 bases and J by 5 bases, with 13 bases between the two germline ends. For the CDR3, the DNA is TGTGCCAGCAGCCAGGGGTTGTCGAATGAAAAACTGTTTTTT. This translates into CASSQGLSNEKLFF.